The rows below give T cell receptor beta chains drawn from one sample of a study of shared clonotypes between healthy human individuals. Only in-frame clones appear in the TCRdb table, and some are missing; sequencing was by immunoSEQ multiplex PCR. The table shows roughly 1.4 million clones, with approximately 98.5% occurring only once. The specimen was naive CD4+ T cells sorted from blood. All receptors derive from a man aged 25-45 years in good health. The CDR3 runs from the conserved cysteine through the conserved F or W. Fields, in order: CDR3 protein, CDR3 DNA, V gene, J gene, CDR3 length, D gene. A D gene is named only where the DNA matches it firmly.

CASSPRTGPGELFF	TGTGCCAGCAGCCCCCGCACGGGACCCGGGGAGCTGTTTTTT	TRBV9	TRBJ2-2	14	.
CATSMRTHYGYTF	TGTGCCACCAGCATGAGAACCCACTATGGCTACACCTTC	TRBV15	TRBJ1-2	13	.
CASSVGRGRTYEQYF	TGTGCCAGCAGCGTGGGCAGGGGGCGTACCTACGAGCAGTACTTC	TRBV7-2	TRBJ2-7	15	TRBD1
CASSLVPGLAGNEQYF	TGTGCCAGCAGCTTGGTACCGGGACTAGCGGGTAACGAGCAGTACTTC	TRBV5-4	TRBJ2-7	16	TRBD2
CASSPLLAGGTYNEQFF	TGTGCCAGCAGCCCCCTCCTAGCGGGCGGTACCTACAATGAGCAGTTCTTC	TRBV7-6	TRBJ2-1	17	TRBD2
CAISEVSYEQYF	TGTGCCATCAGTGAAGTGTCCTACGAGCAGTACTTC	TRBV10-3	TRBJ2-7	12	.
CASSPHNLGLANTEAFF	TGTGCCAGCAGCCCCCATAACTTAGGGTTAGCGAACACTGAAGCTTTCTTT	TRBV7-9	TRBJ1-1	17	.
CASSPDGGANEKLFF	TGTGCCAGCAGCCCCGATGGGGGCGCGAATGAAAAACTGTTTTTT	TRBV5-6	TRBJ1-4	15	.
CASSSLTRGRDNEQFF	TGTGCCAGCAGCTCTTTAACTCGGGGACGGGACAATGAGCAGTTCTTC	TRBV13	TRBJ2-1	16	.
CASSNTGTGQETQYF	TGCGCCAGCAGCAATACAGGGACAGGTCAAGAGACCCAGTACTTC	TRBV10-1	TRBJ2-5	15	TRBD1